The T cell receptor beta chain described here comes from a study of blood T cell repertoires in COVID-19. Study details: Samples of COVID-19 (acute and convalescent) were obtained from the United States, Italy and Spain.

This clone was detected once. The CDR3 totals 15 residues. CDR1 KGHSH and CDR2 LQKENI come from the germline V gene. Trimming shortened V by 2 bases and J by 5 bases, and 13 bases separated the two germline ends. Some clones are missing from TCRdb's copy, which holds only in-frame ones; the method was immunoSEQ multiplex PCR. This table has around 77,000 clones, 82% appearing once. This receptor was obtained from a human donor in a cohort sampled during active COVID-19. The specimen sequenced was peripheral blood. This chain uses TRBV18 with TRBJ1-3; weak D call: TRBD1 (6 bases). CDR3 residues: CASSPENRARNTIYF. CDR3 nucleotides: TGTGCCAGCTCACCAGAGAACAGGGCCCGAAACACCATATATTTT.